This T cell receptor (beta chain) is from a study of blood T cell repertoires in COVID-19. The CDR3 runs to 14 residues. V was trimmed by 4 bases and J by 2 bases, leaving 13 bases between them. Germline V gives CDR1 SGHNT, CDR2 YYREEE (reference sequence). Authors' processing steps: Amplification of reference gene primers provided the estimated nucleated cell counts. The table came from immunoSEQ multiplex PCR; TCRdb's copy has only in-frame clones and leaves some out. V, J and clone size are taken as reported in that table, and D and trimming were inferred from the DNA itself. In the table there are around 84,000 clones, around four fifths of which are singletons.

The clonotype originates from an older man with active or convalescent COVID-19. This chain connects TRBV5-4 to TRBJ2-7; possible D gene TRBD2, 6 bases. Sequencing was performed on peripheral blood. DNA of the CDR3: TGTGCCAGCAGCCTCACGACTAGACCCTACGAGCAGTACGTC. Translation: CASSLTTRPYEQYV.